This TCR beta chain appears in the sequencing data of a study of blood T cell repertoires in COVID-19. Background on the study: Samples representing acute and convalescent COVID-19 were sourced from the United States, Italy and Spain.

The protocol was immunoSEQ multiplex PCR, while the TCRdb copy is restricted to in-frame clones and leaves out a portion. Among approximately 250,000 clones, approximately 87% were seen once, and the ten largest hold about 4.6%. CDR3 length: 13 amino acids. V was pared by 5 bases and J by 9 bases, with 8 bases of the junction left unmatched. Germline assignment: CDR1 SQVTM and CDR2 ANQGSEA. V and J are TRBV29-1 and TRBJ2-1; 9 bases fit TRBD2. The sequenced material came from peripheral blood. This clonotype was sampled from a man aged 60 to 69 who had recovered from COVID-19. The DNA of the CDR3 is TGCAGCGTTTCCGCGGGGGGGCAGGTTGAGCAGTTCTTC. Its protein product is CSVSAGGQVEQFF.